This entry describes one T cell receptor (beta chain). What it binds is not known. Clones were sequenced by immunoSEQ multiplex PCR, and TCRdb holds only the in-frame ones, with some missing. The sample has 50,000 to 75,000 clones; approximately 94% are singletons. CDR3 length: 15 residues. V lost 3 bases and J lost 2, with 13 bases in between. The germline V gene has CDR1 SGHNT and CDR2 YYREEE (reference sequence). The sample is drawn from a study of graft-versus-host responses after intestinal transplantation. For the study at large: Recipients were given multivisceral, liver-intestinal, or isolated intestinal transplants. Anti-thymocyte globulin induction preceded 2 to 4 years of tacrolimus and steroid maintenance in all recipients. General study points: GvH clones appeared in recipient marrow, some first in ileum or blood.

The chain combines TRBV5-4 with TRBJ2-3; no clear D. The sequence derives from a human donor who was the organ donor for an intestinal transplant. Here the sequenced sample was unstimulated CD4+ T cells sorted from spleen or lymph node cells, taken before transplant. The CDR3 bases are TGTGCCAGCAGCTCCTCGGTGGGTACCACAGATACGCAGTATTTT. Amino acid sequence: CASSSSVGTTDTQYF.